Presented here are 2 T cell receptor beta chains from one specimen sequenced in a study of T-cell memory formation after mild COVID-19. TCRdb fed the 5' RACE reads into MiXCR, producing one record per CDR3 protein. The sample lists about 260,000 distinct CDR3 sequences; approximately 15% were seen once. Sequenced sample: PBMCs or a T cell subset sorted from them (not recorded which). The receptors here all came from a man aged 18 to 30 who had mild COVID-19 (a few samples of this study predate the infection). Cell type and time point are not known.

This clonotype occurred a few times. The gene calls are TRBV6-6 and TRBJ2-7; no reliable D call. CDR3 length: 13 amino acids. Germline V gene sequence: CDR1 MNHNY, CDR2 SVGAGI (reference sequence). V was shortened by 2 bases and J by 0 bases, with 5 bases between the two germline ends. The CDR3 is CASSYTRSYEQYF. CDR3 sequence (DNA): TGTGCCAGCAGTTACACCCGCTCCTACGAGCAGTACTTC.

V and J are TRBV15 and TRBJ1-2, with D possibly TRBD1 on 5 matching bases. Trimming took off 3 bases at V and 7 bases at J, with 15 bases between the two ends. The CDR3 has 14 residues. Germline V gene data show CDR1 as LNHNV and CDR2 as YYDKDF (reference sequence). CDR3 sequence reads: CATSSTRPRGGYTF. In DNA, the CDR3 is TGTGCCACCAGCAGCACTAGACCGAGGGGTGGCTACACCTTC.